The text below deals with one TCR beta chain. The sample is drawn from a study of control samples from healthy donors and cancer patients. Using immunoSEQ multiplex PCR, the repertoire was profiled, and TCRdb retains in-frame clones only, with some absent. The data show about 55,000 clones, with roughly 94% seen just once and approximately 2.3% held by the top ten. The V gene lost 6 bases and the J gene lost 7 bases, with 4 bases spanning the gap. This CDR3 region has 10 residues. Germline V gene lookup returns CDR1 MNHEY and CDR2 SVGAGI. The clonotype was recovered from a man aged 25-45 years in good health. The chain is built from TRBV6-5 and TRBJ1-5; D is undetermined. The sample comprised blood. This chain's CDR3 is CASSFQPQHF. CDR3 coding DNA: TGTGCCAGCAGCTTCCAGCCCCAGCATTTT.